This T cell receptor beta chain was sequenced for a study of blood T cell repertoires in COVID-19. Per the original data handling: Amplification of reference gene primers was used by the study to estimate nucleated cell counts. Profiled with immunoSEQ multiplex PCR; TCRdb holds only in-frame clones, not every one. For V, J and clone size, that table is used; D and trimming come from the DNA. This sample has fewer than 150,000 clones; 90% occur once, and the top ten carry under 4.5%. The Seattle patients joined while their infection was active and were tracked longitudinally afterward. Germline CDR1 LGHDT, CDR2 YNNKEL (reference sequence). The ends were cut back, 2 bases at V and 0 bases at J, with 10 bases in the middle. The CDR3 is 16 residues long.

This TCR derives from a woman in her fifties or sixties with COVID-19, enrolled during active disease. This chain uses TRBV3-1 (or the pseudogene TRBV3-2) with TRBJ1-4; the D is unclear. The source material was peripheral blood. The CDR3 coding sequence is TGTGCCAGCAGCCAATTTGGGAGGGCAACTAATGAAAAACTGTTTTTT. Its translation: CASSQFGRATNEKLFF.